The rows below give T cell receptor beta chains drawn from one sample of a study of blood T cell repertoires in COVID-19. Method: immunoSEQ multiplex PCR; TCRdb's copy keeps in-frame clones and lacks some. Found here are about 400,000 clones, roughly 87% of them singletons; the top ten hold roughly 2%. The sample consisted of PBMCs or T cells enriched from blood (not recorded which). The receptors come from a woman aged 40 to 50 with acute COVID-19. Both conserved end residues are part of each CDR3. The D gene is left open where the match is weak. For some rows the clone size is stated as once, few or many, or as a class when expanded; others skip it.

d_gene,j_gene,v_gene,abundance,CDR3aa,CDR3nt
-,TRBJ1-6,TRBV4-1,few,CASSRVSGNSPLHF,TGCGCCAGCAGCCGAGTCTCGGGTAATTCACCCCTCCACTTT
-,TRBJ1-1,TRBV5-4,-,CASRYREGGTEAFF,TGTGCCAGCAGATACAGGGAAGGTGGCACTGAAGCTTTCTTT
TRBD1,TRBJ2-2,TRBV7-9,-,CASSQGQGYTGELFF,TGTGCCAGCAGCCAAGGACAGGGTTACACCGGGGAGCTGTTTTTT
-,TRBJ1-3,TRBV29-1,-,CSGSSGSGNTIYF,TGCAGCGGTTCGTCGGGATCTGGAAACACCATATATTTT
TRBD1,TRBJ2-5,TRBV5-4,-,CASSRQGPETQYF,TGTGCCAGCAGCCGACAGGGGCCTGAGACCCAGTACTTC
-,TRBJ1-6,TRBV5-1,once,CASSLGYRTVDNSPLHF,TGCGCCAGCAGCTTGGGATACCGGACAGTGGATAATTCACCCCTCCACTTT
-,TRBJ1-1,TRBV19,-,CASSGGGVEAFF,TGTGCCAGTAGTGGAGGGGGGGTTGAAGCTTTCTTT
TRBD1,TRBJ1-4,TRBV15,-,CATSSQGQGELFF,TGTGCCACCAGCAGCCAGGGACAGGGGGAACTGTTTTTT
-,TRBJ1-5,TRBV5-8,-,CASSFRTNQPQHF,TGTGCCAGCAGCTTCCGAACTAATCAGCCCCAGCATTTT
TRBD1,TRBJ2-7,TRBV5-1,-,CASSSRGRSYEQYF,TGCGCCAGCAGCTCCAGGGGGCGCTCGTACGAGCAGTACTTC
-,TRBJ1-1,TRBV4-1,-,CASSVALHTEAFF,TGCGCCAGCAGCGTCGCACTACACACTGAAGCTTTCTTT
-,TRBJ1-6,TRBV5-5,-,CASSLNLNSPLHF,TGTGCCAGCAGCCTGAATCTAAATTCACCCCTCCACTTT
TRBD1,TRBJ1-1,TRBV3-1/TRBV3-2,-,CASSQGQGLEAFF,TGTGCCAGCAGCCAGGGACAGGGATTAGAGGCTTTCTTT
TRBD2,TRBJ2-3,TRBV19,-,CASSRTSGGAHEDTQYF,TGTGCCAGTAGCAGAACTAGCGGGGGGGCCCATGAAGATACGCAGTATTTT
-,TRBJ1-6,TRBV6-1,-,CASSEVPGSNSPLHF,TGTGCCAGCAGTGAAGTTCCAGGGTCTAATTCACCCCTCCACTTT
-,TRBJ2-6,TRBV6-5,-,CASSKRSSGANVLTF,TGTGCCAGCAGCAAACGGAGCTCTGGGGCCAACGTCCTGACTTTC
-,TRBJ2-2,TRBV9,few,CASSWTEGTGELFF,TGTGCCAGCTCTTGGACAGAGGGCACCGGGGAGCTGTTTTTT
TRBD2,TRBJ2-1,TRBV9,once,CASSVLAGPYNEQFF,TGTGCCAGCAGCGTACTAGCGGGGCCTTACAATGAGCAGTTCTTC
TRBD2,TRBJ2-2,TRBV7-6,once,CASSSYAGRAGELFF,TGTGCCAGCAGCTCGTATGCAGGGAGGGCCGGGGAGCTGTTTTTT
TRBD2,TRBJ2-1,TRBV11-2,once,CASSFGLVTYNEQFF,TGTGCCAGCAGCTTTGGACTAGTAACCTACAATGAGCAGTTCTTC
TRBD2,TRBJ2-4,TRBV3-1/TRBV3-2,-,CASSQLRLAGGPGAKNIQYF,TGTGCCAGCAGCCAGCTTAGACTAGCGGGGGGGCCTGGGGCCAAAAACATTCAGTACTTC
TRBD1,TRBJ2-5,TRBV9,-,CASSPGDRTQETQYF,TGTGCCAGCAGCCCCGGGGACAGAACTCAAGAGACCCAGTACTTC
TRBD1,TRBJ1-5,TRBV6-6,-,CASSGQGADQPQHF,TGTGCCAGCAGTGGACAGGGGGCCGATCAGCCCCAGCATTTT
-,TRBJ2-3,TRBV29-1,-,CSFLQGWDTQYF,TGCAGCTTCCTACAGGGCTGGGATACGCAGTATTTT
-,TRBJ2-1,TRBV6-5,once,CASRGQKLTNEQFF,TGTGCCAGCAGGGGGCAAAAACTGACAAATGAGCAGTTCTTC
-,TRBJ1-5,TRBV18,-,CASSPGQHQPQHF,TGTGCCAGCTCACCAGGACAGCATCAGCCCCAGCATTTT
TRBD1,TRBJ1-4,TRBV6-1,-,CASSDRSGQGREKLFF,TGTGCCAGCAGTGATCGTTCGGGACAGGGGCGTGAAAAACTGTTTTTT
-,TRBJ1-4,TRBV29-1,-,CSVRTDNEKLFF,TGCAGCGTGAGGACAGATAATGAAAAACTGTTTTTT
-,TRBJ2-7,TRBV4-1,-,CASSQATGFTYEQYF,TGCGCCAGCAGCCAAGCGACAGGTTTCACCTACGAGCAGTACTTC
-,TRBJ2-7,TRBV6-1,-,CASSELVRGEQYF,TGTGCCAGCAGTGAGTTGGTCCGGGGCGAGCAGTACTTC
TRBD1,TRBJ1-5,TRBV19,-,CASSPDRGGQPQHF,TGTGCCAGTAGTCCGGACAGGGGAGGTCAGCCCCAGCATTTT
TRBD1,TRBJ1-1,TRBV6-1,once,CASSDSGQTNTEAFF,TGTGCCAGCAGTGATTCGGGACAGACAAACACTGAAGCTTTCTTT
-,TRBJ2-7,TRBV3-1/TRBV3-2,once,CASSQDDLGPREQYF,TGTGCCAGCAGCCAAGATGATTTGGGGCCCCGCGAGCAGTACTTC
-,TRBJ2-1,TRBV7-2,-,CASSLEFIAYNEQFF,TGTGCCAGCAGCTTAGAGTTCATAGCCTACAATGAGCAGTTCTTC
-,TRBJ1-2,TRBV11-2,-,CASSSVVGDYGYTF,TGTGCCAGCAGCTCCGTGGTAGGGGACTATGGCTACACCTTC
-,TRBJ1-4,TRBV19,once,CASRADGLEEKLFF,TGTGCCAGTAGAGCGGACGGGTTGGAAGAAAAACTGTTTTTT
TRBD1,TRBJ1-3,TRBV12-3/TRBV12-4,-,CASSATGGTRYF,TGTGCCAGCAGTGCGACAGGGGGCACGAGATATTTT
TRBD1,TRBJ1-1,TRBV5-1,-,CASSLVGGVTVLTEAFF,TGCGCCAGCAGCTTGGTAGGGGGCGTCACTGTACTCACTGAAGCTTTCTTT
-,TRBJ1-3,TRBV4-1,-,CASSQDIGSHSGNTIYF,TGCGCCAGCAGCCAAGACATCGGGTCCCACTCTGGAAACACCATATATTTT
-,TRBJ1-4,TRBV5-1,-,CASSPGNEKLFF,TGCGCCAGCAGCCCGGGTAATGAAAAACTGTTTTTT
TRBD1,TRBJ1-6,TRBV5-1,-,CASSPTGGASYNSPLHF,TGCGCCAGCAGCCCCACAGGGGGCGCATCCTATAATTCACCCCTCCACTTT
TRBD2,TRBJ2-1,TRBV7-2,-,CASSYASGGSGEQFF,TGTGCCAGCAGCTATGCTAGCGGGGGATCGGGCGAGCAGTTCTTC